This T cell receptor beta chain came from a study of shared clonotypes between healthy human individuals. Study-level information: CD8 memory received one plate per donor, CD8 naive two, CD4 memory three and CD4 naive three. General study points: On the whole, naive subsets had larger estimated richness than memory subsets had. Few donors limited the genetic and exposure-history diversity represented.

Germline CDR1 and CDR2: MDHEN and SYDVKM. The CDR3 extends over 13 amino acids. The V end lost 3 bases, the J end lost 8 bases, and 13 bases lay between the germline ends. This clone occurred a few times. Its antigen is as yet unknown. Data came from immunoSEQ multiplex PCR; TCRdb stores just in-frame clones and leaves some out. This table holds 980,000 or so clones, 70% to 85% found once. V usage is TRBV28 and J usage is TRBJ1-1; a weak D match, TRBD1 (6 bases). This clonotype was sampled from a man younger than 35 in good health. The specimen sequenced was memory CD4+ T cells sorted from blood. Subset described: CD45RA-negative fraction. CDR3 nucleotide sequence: TGTGCCAGCAGTTTGCCAGGGGCAATCGAAGCTTTCTTT. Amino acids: CASSLPGAIEAFF.